This T cell receptor (beta chain) was documented in a study of siplizumab effects on memory and regulatory T cells. Study-wide findings and caveats: Sequences below about 10^-5 frequency were poorly captured, limiting mapping of alloreactive clones. On average, about 70% of mappable alloreactive CD4+ clones were Treg-derived under siplizumab, against about 30% in controls. Sequences that were alloreactive and traceable to unstimulated CD4+ memory cells were significantly reduced by siplizumab. Siplizumab cultures yielded proliferating Tregs whose suppressive function was not confirmed.

Note on this clone: What it recognizes is unknown.

The CDR3 runs to 13 residues. Trimming removed 3 bases at V and 1 base at J, with 7 bases between. Germline loops: CDR1 SEHNR, CDR2 FQNEAQ (reference sequence). Repertoires were generated with immunoSEQ multiplex PCR, while TCRdb's copy carries only in-frame clones and drops some. The sample lists some 73,000 clones, approximately 93% occurring once. The V and J genes are TRBV7-9 and TRBJ2-7; a weak D match, TRBD2 (5 bases). The origin of this receptor is a human donor in good health. Material: CD8+ T cells sorted from blood. The CDR3 bases are TGTGCCAGCAGCTTTTCGGGGTCCTACGAGCAGTACTTC. It specifies CASSFSGSYEQYF.